Below, 31 T cell receptor beta chains from the same sample are listed, as sequenced in a study of shared clonotypes between healthy human individuals. Method: immunoSEQ multiplex PCR; TCRdb's copy keeps in-frame clones and lacks some. Of 2 million to 2.5 million clones listed, 85% to 95% are singletons. The sequencing input was naive CD4+ T cells sorted from blood. Subset described: CD45RA+ positively selected. The receptors were gathered from a man aged 18-30 years in good health.

The chain is built from TRBV30 and TRBJ1-5, with a weak D call TRBD1 (6 bases). The V gene's germline CDR1 is GTSNPN and CDR2 SVGIG (reference sequence). This CDR3 has 14 residues. Trimming left V 1 base short and J 7 bases short, with 14 bases between. The CDR3 reads CAWSEQGLGQPQHF. The CDR3, as DNA: TGTGCCTGGAGTGAACAGGGACTAGGGCAGCCCCAGCATTTT.

This clone has just one count. The chain recombines TRBV7-2 with TRBJ1-2; D may be TRBD1 (6 bases). Trimming cost V 2 bases and J 8 bases, with 12 bases left between them. This CDR3 comprises 13 residues. The germline V gene encodes CDR1 SGHTA and CDR2 FQGNSA. CDR3 in amino acids: CASSLWGASGYTF. As DNA, the CDR3 is TGTGCCAGCAGCTTATGGGGGGCGTCGGGCTACACCTTC.

This clone was counted once. The chain carries TRBV5-1 and TRBJ2-5, with a weak D call TRBD2 (6 bases). In germline, CDR1 is SGHRS, CDR2 YFSETQ. The germline V and J ends were trimmed by 3 bases and 1 base, with 19 bases remaining between them. CDR3 length: 17 residues. DNA for the CDR3: TGCGCCAGCAGCTCGAATCCCTCACTAGCTCTCCAAGAGACCCAGTACTTC. It specifies CASSSNPSLALQETQYF. Full variable domain (rest looked up from reference TRBV5-1 and TRBJ2-5): KAGVTQTPRYLIKTRGQQVTLSCSPISGHRSVSWYQQTPGQGLQFLFEYFSETQRNKGNFPGRFSGRQFSNSRSEMNVSTLELGDSALYLCASSSNPSLALQETQYFGPGTRLLVL.

Details on this clone: Other DNA sequences in the sample encode the same CDR3. The chain couples TRBV6-6 to TRBJ2-7, with TRBD2 identical over 10 bases. V lost 0 bases and J lost 3; bases outside the gene matches: 2. CDR1 and CDR2 from the germline V gene are MNHNY and SVGAGI (reference sequence). This CDR3 has 15 amino acids. In DNA, the CDR3 is TGTGCCAGCAGTTACTCCTTAGCGGGGGGCTACGAGCAGTACTTC. This gives the protein CASSYSLAGGYEQYF.

The chain uses TRBV7-9 and TRBJ1-1; D is unclear. Trimming left V 5 bases short and J 12 bases short, with 19 bases between. The germline CDR1 and CDR2 sequences are SEHNR and FQNEAQ (reference sequence). The CDR3 length is 13 residues. The CDR3 DNA is TGTGCCAGCAGCAAAGAAGGTGGTATACCCCCTTTCTTT. It translates to CASSKEGGIPPFF. Drawing the rest from reference TRBV7-9 and TRBJ1-1, the complete variable domain is DTGVSQNPRHKITKRGQNVTFRCDPISEHNRLYWYRQTLGQGPEFLTYFQNEAQLEKSRLLSDRFSAERPKGSFSTLEIQRTEQGDSAMYLCASSKEGGIPPFFGQGTRLTVV.

The gene calls are TRBV6-5 and TRBJ2-1; 10 nucleotides line up with TRBD2. This CDR3 region has 16 residues. The V gene's germline CDR1 is MNHEY and CDR2 SVGAGI. With 0 bases clipped from V and 7 bases from J, the junction kept 6 bases outside the gene matches. The CDR3 sequence: CASSYSRASGRNEQFF. CDR3 in DNA: TGTGCCAGCAGTTACTCGAGGGCTAGCGGGAGAAATGAGCAGTTCTTC.

The chain uses TRBV5-4 and TRBJ2-1; 7 positions match TRBD2. Germline V gene data show CDR1 as SGHNT and CDR2 as YYREEE (reference sequence). J lost 12 bases, V lost 4 bases, and 13 bases had no gene match. The CDR3 has 14 residues. CDR3 region: CASSQEGLAVGQFF. The DNA for the CDR3 is TGTGCCAGCAGCCAAGAAGGCCTAGCGGTGGGGCAGTTCTTC. Full variable domain (remainder filled in from reference TRBV5-4 and TRBJ2-1): ETGVTQSPTHLIKTRGQQVTLRCSSQSGHNTVSWYQQALGQGPQFIFQYYREEENGRGNFPPRFSGLQFPNYSSELNVNALELDDSALYLCASSQEGLAVGQFFGPGTRLTVL.

CDR3 amino acids: CASSEKRGSSYNEQFF. DNA for the CDR3: TGCGCCAGCAGTGAAAAGCGGGGGAGCTCCTACAATGAGCAGTTCTTC. The chain couples TRBV10-1 to TRBJ2-1; TRBD2 matches at 8 bases. Germline V lookup: CDR1 WNHNN, CDR2 SYGVQD (reference sequence). V dropped 3 bases and J dropped 0; count of bases not matched to a gene: 4. There are 16 residues in the CDR3.

This sequence joins TRBV28 and TRBJ1-1; D gene uncertain. CDR1 and CDR2 from the germline V gene are MDHEN and SYDVKM. The CDR3 extends over 17 amino acids. With 4 bases removed from V and 2 bases from J, the gap between germline ends came to 20 bases. DNA for the CDR3: TGTGCCAGCAGTTCCCCCGTCCTTTTCCCCGGCAACACTGAAGCTTTCTTT. This translates into CASSSPVLFPGNTEAFF.

Points on this clone: In the same sample, other DNA sequences code for this CDR3. The V call is TRBV20-1, the J call TRBJ2-2; no clear D gene. The germline V gene encodes CDR1 DFQATT and CDR2 SNEGSKA (reference sequence). The CDR3 spans 11 residues. The V and J ends lost 1 base and 6 bases respectively, with 3 bases between them. The CDR3 coding sequence is TGCAGTGCTAGAGGCCCCGGGGAGCTGTTTTTT. The encoded protein is CSARGPGELFF.

V usage is TRBV5-1 and J usage is TRBJ2-7; tentative D call: TRBD1 (5 bases). Trimming cost V 0 bases and J 5 bases, with 18 bases left between them. Germline V gives CDR1 SGHRS, CDR2 YFSETQ. The CDR3 spans 16 residues. The CDR3 protein is CASSLERGRSWDEQYF. The CDR3 DNA is TGCGCCAGCAGCTTGGAAAGGGGCCGTTCGTGGGACGAGCAGTACTTC.

This chain connects TRBV7-2 to TRBJ2-3; 9 nucleotides match TRBD2. The J segment lost 2 bases and the V segment lost 1 base, leaving 4 bases of the junction unmatched. CDR3 length: 16 amino acids. Germline V gene lookup returns CDR1 SGHTA and CDR2 FQGNSA. The DNA for the CDR3 is TGTGCCAGCAGCTTAGGTGCGGGAGGGCCCACAGATACGCAGTATTTT. Translated, it gives CASSLGAGGPTDTQYF.

The chain recombines TRBV27 with TRBJ1-6; 7 bases agree with TRBD1. This CDR3 has 15 amino acids. Unmatched junction bases numbered 5, after V lost 3 bases and J lost 6 bases. Germline loops: CDR1 MNHEY, CDR2 SMNVEV (reference sequence). This CDR3 reads CASSLQGEINSPLHF. CDR3 DNA sequence: TGTGCCAGCAGTTTGCAGGGGGAGATTAATTCACCCCTCCACTTT.

Comments on this clone: A much bigger clone sits one base away, suggesting this may be a read error. The genes are TRBV27 and TRBJ1-5, with D unresolved. This CDR3 is 13 amino acids long. Trimming removed 6 bases at V and 0 bases at J, with 6 bases between. The germline CDR1 and CDR2 sequences are MNHEY and SMNVEV (reference sequence). The CDR3 here is CASSTYSNQPQHF. The CDR3 nucleotides are TGTGCCAGCAGCACTTATAGCAATCAGCCCCAGCATTTT.

The chain uses TRBV10-3 and TRBJ2-2; unclear D gene. Trimming stripped 4 bases from V and 8 bases from J, with 11 bases between. Germline CDR1 ENHRY, CDR2 SYGVKD. The CDR3 has 13 amino acids. CDR3 in DNA: TGTGCCATCAGTGGCGGCGTAGCAGGGGAGCTGTTTTTT. This translates into CAISGGVAGELFF.

The rearrangement joins TRBV11-3 to TRBJ2-5; 9 bases are a match to TRBD1. This CDR3 comprises 15 residues. The V gene's germline CDR1 is SGHNT and CDR2 YENEEA. V gave up 2 bases and J gave up 5 bases; unmatched junction bases: 6. The CDR3 DNA reads TGTGCCAGCAGCTTACGGACAGGGGCGGGGGAGACCCAGTACTTC. It yields the protein CASSLRTGAGETQYF.

The chain has TRBV5-3 and TRBJ2-7; 8 bases line up with TRBD2. Being an ORF, TRBV5-3 has a function that is uncertain. The trim removed 0 bases at V and 3 bases at J, leaving 8 bases unmatched. The CDR3 covers 16 residues. CDR3 residues: CARSLDQRGPDYEQYF. The CDR3 region has the DNA TGTGCCAGAAGCTTGGACCAGCGGGGGCCCGACTACGAGCAGTACTTC.

This CDR3 reads CASRPQTGSTYEQYF. In DNA, the CDR3 is TGTGCCAGCAGACCACAGACAGGGTCAACCTACGAGCAGTACTTC. The V call is TRBV13, the J call TRBJ2-7; 7 positions agree with TRBD1. Germline V gene lookup returns CDR1 PRHDT and CDR2 FYEKMQ (reference sequence). There are 15 residues in the CDR3. With V trimmed by 6 bases and J by 2 bases, 10 bases remained unmatched.

The chain joins TRBV27 to TRBJ2-7; 9 bases are a match to TRBD2. This CDR3 contains 16 residues. From germline, CDR1 is MNHEY and CDR2 SMNVEV (reference sequence). The junction had 7 bases not matched to a gene; V was cut back by 4 bases and J by 0 bases. The CDR3 sequence: CASSSLVTSGSYEQYF. CDR3 nucleotides: TGTGCCAGCAGTTCCCTTGTGACTAGCGGCTCCTACGAGCAGTACTTC.

Worth noting for this clone: Other DNA sequences in the sample encode the same CDR3. This rearrangement joins TRBV5-1 to TRBJ2-3; D is possibly TRBD2 (5 bases). The CDR3 has 12 residues. V lost 0 bases and J lost 6, with 5 bases in between. CDR1 and CDR2 from the germline V gene are SGHRS and YFSETQ. CDR3 sequence (DNA): TGCGCCAGCAGCTTGGGCGGGGATACGCAGTATTTT. Encoded protein: CASSLGGDTQYF.

This chain joins TRBV10-3 and TRBJ1-2; D might be TRBD1 (6 bases). This CDR3 comprises 12 residues. V lost 6 bases, J lost 7 bases, and 12 bases lay in between. The V gene's germline CDR1 is ENHRY and CDR2 SYGVKD. CDR3 in amino acids: CAISSGAAGYTF. As DNA, the CDR3 is TGTGCCATCAGCTCGGGGGCGGCTGGCTACACCTTC.

This sequence joins TRBV5-6 and TRBJ2-2; 8 bases are shared with TRBD1. Germline loops: CDR1 SGHDT, CDR2 YYEEEE. The length of the CDR3 is 15 residues. J gave up 6 bases and V 2 bases, and 6 bases lay outside the gene matches. CDR3 nucleotides: TGTGCCAGCAGCTTTTATGACAGGGGCGCCGGGGAGCTGTTTTTT. As protein: CASSFYDRGAGELFF.

For this clone: Other DNA sequences within the sample encode an identical CDR3. The rearrangement joins TRBV10-3 to TRBJ1-1; D might be TRBD1 (5 bases). Trimming stripped 0 bases from V and 0 bases from J, with 8 bases between. Germline V gene data show CDR1 as ENHRY and CDR2 as SYGVKD. The CDR3 has 15 residues. In DNA form, the CDR3 reads TGTGCCATCAGTGAGTCGGCAGGGATGAACACTGAAGCTTTCTTT. Amino acid sequence: CAISESAGMNTEAFF.

The V gene is TRBV4-2, the J gene TRBJ2-7; 8 nucleotides match TRBD2. J was trimmed by 3 bases and V by 0 bases; bases with no gene match: 7. The germline V gene encodes CDR1 LGHNA and CDR2 YNFKEQ. The length of the CDR3 is 16 residues. In nucleotides, the CDR3 is TGTGCCAGCAGCCAAGATTCGGGGGGGATTCACTACGAGCAGTACTTC. Amino acids: CASSQDSGGIHYEQYF.

The chain recombines TRBV10-1 with TRBJ2-3; TRBD1 is a possible D gene (6 bases). The CDR3 is made up of 15 amino acids. From germline, CDR1 is WNHNN and CDR2 SYGVQD (reference sequence). With 10 bases removed from V and 3 bases from J, the gap between germline ends came to 20 bases. CDR3 in DNA: TGCGCCACCTCGTCCCGGCAGGGGTGGACAGATACGCAGTATTTT. Amino acids: CATSSRQGWTDTQYF.

The gene calls are TRBV28 and TRBJ1-2; D is unresolved. The CDR3 spans 15 residues. Trimming left V 4 bases short and J 4 bases short, with 16 bases between. Germline CDR1 MDHEN, CDR2 SYDVKM. The CDR3 DNA follows: TGTGCCAGCAGTTCCTCATCCCACTCTAGCTATGGCTACACCTTC. This gives the protein CASSSSSHSSYGYTF.

The chain couples TRBV9 to TRBJ2-3, with a tentative D call TRBD1 (5 bases). The CDR3 is 16 amino acids. Deletions cut 3 bases from V and 3 bases from J, with 17 bases between. The germline CDR1 and CDR2 sequences are SGDLS and YYNGEE. CDR3 bases: TGTGCCAGCAGCGACCCTGGGGCAGGGAAGACAGATACGCAGTATTTT. Its protein product is CASSDPGAGKTDTQYF.

The chain employs TRBV5-1 and TRBJ1-1, with a weak D call TRBD1 (6 bases). Germline CDR1 and CDR2: SGHRS and YFSETQ. The CDR3 is made up of 16 amino acids. Trimming removed 4 bases from V and 4 bases from J, with 20 bases in between. Written as DNA, the CDR3 is TGCGCCAGCAGCGGTACAGGGTCGTGGGGGAGCACTGAAGCTTTCTTT. Amino acids: CASSGTGSWGSTEAFF.

The V and J genes are TRBV29-1 and TRBJ2-3; D gene uncertain. Germline V lookup: CDR1 SQVTM, CDR2 ANQGSEA. Trimming removed 1 base from V and 1 base from J, with 6 bases in between. The length of the CDR3 is 13 residues. The CDR3 loop reads CSVEGQGTDTQYF. The CDR3, as DNA: TGCAGCGTTGAAGGGCAGGGCACAGATACGCAGTATTTT.

The chain employs TRBV2 and TRBJ1-1, with D possibly matching TRBD1 (5 bases). The germline V gene has CDR1 SNHLY and CDR2 FYNNEI. CDR3 length: 13 amino acids. V lost 7 bases, J lost 12 bases, and 21 bases lay in between. CDR3 in DNA: TGTGCCAGCAACCGGGACCCCCAAAACAAACCTTTCTTT. Translation: CASNRDPQNKPFF.

The chain recombines TRBV5-5 with TRBJ1-3; tentatively, D is TRBD1 (6 bases). V lost 0 bases to trimming and J lost 8 bases, with 18 bases between them. The germline V gene encodes CDR1 SGHKS and CDR2 YYEKEE (reference sequence). The CDR3 spans 16 residues. CDR3 nucleotides: TGTGCCAGCAGCTTGGAGCTTATGGGGGGCAGAGACACCATATATTTT. It codes for CASSLELMGGRDTIYF.